A single sample gave rise to the 9 T cell receptor beta chains below, sequenced in a study of blood T cell repertoires in COVID-19 (dated by TCRdb to the early 2020s). Library generation was performed with the immunoSEQ multiplex PCR assay. Not all clones reach the TCRdb copy of this immuneACCESS table, which keeps in-frame sequences only. Checked studies attribute under half of the gap to unresolved V genes and leave the rest unexplained. Across this sample there are hundreds of thousands of clones, with over 75% seen only once. Approximately 1.3% of the sample comes from the top ten. Sequences were obtained from PBMCs or T cells enriched from blood (not recorded which). The source is a woman between 18 and 29 years old who had been exposed to COVID-19.

This clone has only a few counts. Distinct nucleotide sequences in the sample also encode this CDR3. The chain has TRBV5-1 and TRBJ2-3; weak D call: TRBD2 (5 bases). The CDR3 totals 15 residues. Trimming shortened V by 1 base and J by 1 base, and 10 bases separated the two germline ends. Looked up from germline, CDR1 is SGHRS and CDR2 is YFSETQ. This CDR3 reads CASSLRLAGTDTQYF. For the CDR3, the DNA is TGCGCCAGCAGCTTGCGGCTAGCAGGCACAGATACGCAGTATTTT.

This chain connects TRBV6-5 to TRBJ2-5; D unresolved. Germline V lookup: CDR1 MNHEY, CDR2 SVGAGI. Trimming shortened V by 7 bases and J by 5 bases, and 14 bases separated the two germline ends. The CDR3 is made up of 13 amino acids. CDR3 protein: CASNPQWWETQYF. In DNA, the CDR3 is TGTGCCAGCAACCCCCAGTGGTGGGAGACCCAGTACTTC.

The rearrangement joins TRBV6-5 to TRBJ1-2; TRBD1 might be the D (5 bases). V lost 7 bases and J 7 bases, leaving 16 bases between the germline ends. The CDR3 contains 13 residues. Germline CDR1 and CDR2: MNHEY and SVGAGI. This CDR3 is CASTWGRQLGYTF. CDR3 in DNA: TGTGCCAGCACCTGGGGGAGGCAGCTTGGCTACACCTTC.

This rearrangement joins TRBV28 to TRBJ1-6, with 7 bases fitting TRBD1. The CDR3 is 14 residues long. The V and J ends lost 8 bases and 10 bases, in that order; junction bases with no gene match: 11. Looked up from germline, CDR1 is MDHEN and CDR2 is SYDVKM. This CDR3 reads CASRPGQRISPLHF. CDR3 coding DNA: TGTGCCAGCCGTCCGGGACAGCGTATCTCACCCCTCCACTTT.

The chain joins TRBV28 to TRBJ2-7; TRBD1 aligns across 9 bases. The trim removed 7 bases at V and 7 bases at J, leaving 11 bases unmatched. The CDR3 totals 14 residues. The germline V gene has CDR1 MDHEN and CDR2 SYDVKM. Here the CDR3 reads CASTRTGTGYEQYF. The CDR3 bases are TGTGCCAGCACTCGTACCGGGACAGGGTATGAGCAGTACTTC.

CDR3 protein: CASSPTGQPQHF. In DNA form, the CDR3 reads TGTGCCAGCTCACCAACAGGTCAGCCCCAGCATTTT. The rearrangement joins TRBV18 to TRBJ1-5; the D gene is possibly TRBD1 (5 bases). This CDR3 spans 12 amino acids. V lost 2 bases, J lost 6 bases, and 5 bases lay in between. Looked up from germline, CDR1 is KGHSH and CDR2 is LQKENI.

V usage is TRBV4-1 and J usage is TRBJ2-1, with 9 bases that match TRBD2. The CDR3 is 18 residues long. V was pared by 1 base and J by 4 bases, with 11 bases of the junction left unmatched. The germline V gene has CDR1 MGHRA and CDR2 YSYEKL. CDR3 nucleotides: TGCGCCAGCAGCCAAGTTCGCGGGGGGGCCCTATGGTACAATGAGCAGTTCTTC. This gives the protein CASSQVRGGALWYNEQFF.

The chain carries TRBV28 and TRBJ1-2; D possibly corresponds to TRBD1 (5 bases). This CDR3 comprises 14 residues. CDR1 and CDR2 (germline): MDHEN, SYDVKM. Trimming stripped 4 bases from V and 4 bases from J, with 13 bases between. CDR3 coding DNA: TGTGCCAGCAGTTCCCCCGGGACTACCTATGGCTACACCTTC. It codes for CASSSPGTTYGYTF.

The V and J genes are TRBV7-2 and TRBJ2-1, with TRBD2 matching 9 bases. This CDR3 spans 16 amino acids. Germline lookup yields CDR1 SGHTA and CDR2 FQGNSA. Unmatched junction bases numbered 9, after V lost 2 bases and J lost 7 bases. Here the CDR3 DNA reads TGTGCCAGCAGCTTACGGAAACTAGCGGGCAATAATGAGCAGTTCTTC. This translates into CASSLRKLAGNNEQFF.